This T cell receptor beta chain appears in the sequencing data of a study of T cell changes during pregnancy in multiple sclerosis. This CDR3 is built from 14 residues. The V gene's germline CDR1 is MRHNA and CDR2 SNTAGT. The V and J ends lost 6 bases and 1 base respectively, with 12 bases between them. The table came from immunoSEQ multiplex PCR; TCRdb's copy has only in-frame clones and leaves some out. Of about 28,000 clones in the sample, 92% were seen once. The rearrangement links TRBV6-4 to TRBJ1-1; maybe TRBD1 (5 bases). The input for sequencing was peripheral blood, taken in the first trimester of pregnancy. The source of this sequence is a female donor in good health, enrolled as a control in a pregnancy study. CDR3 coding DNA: TGTGCCAGCAGCGCCACGGGGGGGAACACTGAAGCTTTCTTT. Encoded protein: CASSATGGNTEAFF.